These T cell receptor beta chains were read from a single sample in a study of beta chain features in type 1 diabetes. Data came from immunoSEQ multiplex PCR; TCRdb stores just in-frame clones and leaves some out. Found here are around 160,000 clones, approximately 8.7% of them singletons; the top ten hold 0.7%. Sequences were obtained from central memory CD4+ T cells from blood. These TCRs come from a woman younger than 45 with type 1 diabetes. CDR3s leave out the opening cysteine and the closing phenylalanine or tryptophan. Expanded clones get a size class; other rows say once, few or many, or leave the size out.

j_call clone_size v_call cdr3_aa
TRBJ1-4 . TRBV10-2 ASSESLTGGKEKLF
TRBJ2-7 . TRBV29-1 SAGLNTYEQY
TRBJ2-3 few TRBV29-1 SVLEAGTDTQY
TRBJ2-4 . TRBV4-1 ASSQTRTGGADKNIQY
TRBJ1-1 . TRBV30 ARRGSGNSDTEAF
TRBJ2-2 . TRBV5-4 ASSKDPGLAVNTGELF
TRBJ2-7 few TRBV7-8 ASSLGTGEGYEQY
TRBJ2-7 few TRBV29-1 SVHDGFGAEQY
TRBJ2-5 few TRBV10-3 AISEGTSGQETQY
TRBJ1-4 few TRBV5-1 ASSMGQGDEKLF
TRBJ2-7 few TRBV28 ASSRTSEQKQY
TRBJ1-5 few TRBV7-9 ASSAGTGDQPQH
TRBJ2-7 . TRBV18 ASSPGAPHYEQY
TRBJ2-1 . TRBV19 ASRGTYSSYNEQF
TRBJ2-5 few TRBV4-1 ASSQEGQNQETQY
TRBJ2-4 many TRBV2 ASRTGLAKNIQY
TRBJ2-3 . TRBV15 ATSRDTAADTQY
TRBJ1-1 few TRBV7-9 ASTQVGNTEAF
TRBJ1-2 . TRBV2 ASSRTGYGYT
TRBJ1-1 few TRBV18 ASSPGTGVTEAF
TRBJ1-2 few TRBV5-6 ASSLVDSYGYT
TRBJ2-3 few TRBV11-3 ASSPSGAGDTDTQY
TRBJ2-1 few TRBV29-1 SVEQDFYNEQF
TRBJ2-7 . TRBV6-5 ASSYSPGTIEQY
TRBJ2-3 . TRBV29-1 SVRGRATDTQY
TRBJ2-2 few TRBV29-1 SAADRGAGELF
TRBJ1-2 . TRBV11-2 ASSLARQALQPYGYT
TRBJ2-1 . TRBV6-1 ASSEAPFGSGNEQF
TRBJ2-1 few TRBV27 ASRKGGNEQF
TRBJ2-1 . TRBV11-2 ASRVWGTTNNEQF
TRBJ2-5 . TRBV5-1 ASSETGFETQY
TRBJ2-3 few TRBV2 ATLAKTSTDTQY
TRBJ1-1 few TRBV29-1 SVVGQEYAEAF
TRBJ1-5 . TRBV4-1 ASSQDPRSRRTASNQPQH
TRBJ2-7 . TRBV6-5 ASRASGIVGEQY
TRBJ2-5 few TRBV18 ASSPGTSGSRSGETQY
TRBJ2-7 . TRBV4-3 ASSLSAGRSSYEQY
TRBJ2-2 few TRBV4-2 ASSHDGLAGVTGELF
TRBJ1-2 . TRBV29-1 SAGTGGSTNYGYT
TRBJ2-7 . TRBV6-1 ASQLASSYEQY
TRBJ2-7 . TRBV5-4 ASSHGAGESSYEQY
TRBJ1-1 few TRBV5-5 ASSPGVTEAF
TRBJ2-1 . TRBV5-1 ASSWGQGYNEQF
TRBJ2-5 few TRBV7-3 ASSSTSELWETQY
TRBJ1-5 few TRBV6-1 ASTKSRNQPQH
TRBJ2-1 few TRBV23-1 ASRPEDRASYNEQF
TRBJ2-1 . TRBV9 ASSVSGNVGEQF
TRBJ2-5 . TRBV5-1 ASSLTSQQETQY
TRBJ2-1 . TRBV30 AWSVGASGNIYNEQF
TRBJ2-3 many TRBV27 ASNYHGRETDTQY
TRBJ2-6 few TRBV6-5 ASYLPGANVLT
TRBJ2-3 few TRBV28 ASSLAGAGADTQY
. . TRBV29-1 SVATGYEQY
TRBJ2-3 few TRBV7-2 ASRTGSGGDTQY
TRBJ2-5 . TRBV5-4 ASSYDTQETQY
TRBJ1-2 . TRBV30 AWSSLLRVRVGYT
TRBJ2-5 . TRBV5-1 ASSIQGQETQY